The TCR beta chain described here comes from a study of cytomegalovirus exposure and HLA in healthy donors. The CDR3 extends over 14 amino acids. V shed 3 bases and J shed 2 bases, with 11 bases lying between them. CDR1 is SGHRS and CDR2 is YFSETQ in the germline V gene. The PCR contained 60 Vbeta and 13 Jbeta primers. Measured with immunoSEQ multiplex PCR; TCRdb has only the in-frame clones, and not every one. The sample has 150,000 to 200,000 clones, 75% seen once. Study-wide points: Sequencing probably produced one cluster of sequence variants that were highly shared. Among TCR beta chains of equal frequency, HLA-associated ones were more clonally expanded in a later analysis.

As for this clone: What it recognizes is unknown.

The J gene is TRBJ1-1, the V gene TRBV5-1; D is possibly TRBD1 (5 bases). Sequencing was performed on PBMCs. The origin of this receptor is a man younger than 30 in good health and CMV-seropositive. CDR3 DNA sequence: TGCGCCAGCAGCTCACGCGGGGGAAACACTGAAGCTTTCTTT. Protein: CASSSRGGNTEAFF.